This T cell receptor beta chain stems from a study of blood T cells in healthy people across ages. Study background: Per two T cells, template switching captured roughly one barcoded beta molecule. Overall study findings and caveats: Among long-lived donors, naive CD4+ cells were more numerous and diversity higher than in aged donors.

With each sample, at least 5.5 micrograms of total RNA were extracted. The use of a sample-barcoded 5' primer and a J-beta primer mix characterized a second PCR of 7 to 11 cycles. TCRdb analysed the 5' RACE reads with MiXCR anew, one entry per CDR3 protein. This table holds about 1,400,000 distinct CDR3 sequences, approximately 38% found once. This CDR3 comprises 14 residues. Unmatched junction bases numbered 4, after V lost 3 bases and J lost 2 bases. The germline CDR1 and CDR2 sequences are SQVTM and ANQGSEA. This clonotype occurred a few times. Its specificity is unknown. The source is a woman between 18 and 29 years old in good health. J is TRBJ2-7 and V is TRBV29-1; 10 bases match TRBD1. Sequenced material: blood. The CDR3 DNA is TGCAGCGTTGAGGGGACAGGGGATACCTACGAGCAGTACTTC. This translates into CSVEGTGDTYEQYF.